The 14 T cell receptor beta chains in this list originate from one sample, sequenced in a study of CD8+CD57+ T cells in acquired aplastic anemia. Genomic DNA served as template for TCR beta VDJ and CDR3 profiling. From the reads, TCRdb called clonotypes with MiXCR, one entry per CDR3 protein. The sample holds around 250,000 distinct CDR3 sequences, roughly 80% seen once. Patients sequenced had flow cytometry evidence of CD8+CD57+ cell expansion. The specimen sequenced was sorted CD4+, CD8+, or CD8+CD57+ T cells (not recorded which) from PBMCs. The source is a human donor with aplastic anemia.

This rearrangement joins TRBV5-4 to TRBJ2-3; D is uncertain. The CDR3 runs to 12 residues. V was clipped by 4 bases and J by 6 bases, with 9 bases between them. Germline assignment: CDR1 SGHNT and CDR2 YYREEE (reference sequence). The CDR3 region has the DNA TGTGCCAGCAGCGTCCTATCGGATACGCAGTATTTT. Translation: CASSVLSDTQYF.

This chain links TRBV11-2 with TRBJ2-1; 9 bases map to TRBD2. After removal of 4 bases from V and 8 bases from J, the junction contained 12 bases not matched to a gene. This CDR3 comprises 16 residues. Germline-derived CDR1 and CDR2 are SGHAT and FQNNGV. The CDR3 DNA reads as TGTGCCAGCAGCTGGCAAAGAAGCGGGGGGAACGATGAGCAGTTCTTC. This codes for CASSWQRSGGNDEQFF.

The DNA for the CDR3 is TGTGCCAGCAGCTTGACGGGAGGGACCGATACGCAGTATTATTTT. It specifies CASSLTGGTDTQYYF. The V call is TRBV7-8, the J call TRBJ2-3; 8 nucleotides match TRBD2. The junction had 17 bases not matched to a gene; V was cut back by 3 bases and J by 15 bases. The CDR3 is made up of 15 amino acids. Germline assignment: CDR1 SGHVS and CDR2 FQNEAQ.

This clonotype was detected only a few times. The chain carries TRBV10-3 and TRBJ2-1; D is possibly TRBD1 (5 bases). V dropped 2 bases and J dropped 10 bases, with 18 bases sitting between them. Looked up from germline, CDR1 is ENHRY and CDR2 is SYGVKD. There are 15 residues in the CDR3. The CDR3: CAISEETAPTYEQFF. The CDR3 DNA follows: TGTGCCATCAGTGAGGAGACAGCGCCGACTTACGAGCAGTTCTTC.

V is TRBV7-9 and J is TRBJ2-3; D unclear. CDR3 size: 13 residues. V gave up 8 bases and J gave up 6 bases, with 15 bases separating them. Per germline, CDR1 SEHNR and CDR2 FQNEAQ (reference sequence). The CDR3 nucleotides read TGTGCCAGCGGCGACGAAAGAAGCGATACGCAGTATTTT. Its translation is CASGDERSDTQYF.

Here the CDR3 reads CASSGGTSGSSKEKFYF. The CDR3 nucleotides read TGTGCCAGTAGTGGGGGCACAAGCGGTTCCAGCAAAGAGAAGTTCTATTTT. This chain joins TRBV19 and TRBJ2-3; tentative D call: TRBD1 (6 bases). CDR3 length equals 17 residues. Between the trimmed V and J ends, which lost 5 bases and 15 bases, there was a span of 33 bases. Looked up from germline, CDR1 is LNHDA and CDR2 is SQIVND (reference sequence).

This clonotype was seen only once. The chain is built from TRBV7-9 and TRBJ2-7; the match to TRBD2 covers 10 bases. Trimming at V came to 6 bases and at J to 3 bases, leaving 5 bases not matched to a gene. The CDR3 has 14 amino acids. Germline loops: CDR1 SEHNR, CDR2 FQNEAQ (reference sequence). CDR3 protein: CASSPLAGSYEQYF. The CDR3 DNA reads TGTGCCAGCAGTCCACTAGCGGGGAGCTACGAGCAGTACTTC.

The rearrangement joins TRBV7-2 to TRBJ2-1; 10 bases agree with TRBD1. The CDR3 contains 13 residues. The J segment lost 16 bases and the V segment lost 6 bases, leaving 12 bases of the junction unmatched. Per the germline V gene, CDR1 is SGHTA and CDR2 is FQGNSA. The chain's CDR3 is CASSLTGGHDYFF. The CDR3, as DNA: TGTGCCAGCAGTTTGACAGGGGGCCATGACTATTTCTTC.

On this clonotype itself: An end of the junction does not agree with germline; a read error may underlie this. CDR3 loop: CASSSRDRGVDYDF. The CDR3 DNA follows: TGTGCCAGCAGCTCACGGGACAGGGGCGTGGACTATGATTTT. The V call is TRBV13, the J call TRBJ2-3; 10 positions match TRBD1. CDR1 is PRHDT and CDR2 is FYEKMQ in the germline V gene (reference sequence). This CDR3 is built from 14 residues.

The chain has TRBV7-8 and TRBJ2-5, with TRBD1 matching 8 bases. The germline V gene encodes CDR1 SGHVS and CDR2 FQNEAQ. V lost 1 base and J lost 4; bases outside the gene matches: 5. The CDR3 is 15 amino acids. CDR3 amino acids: CASSLDLQGVETQYF. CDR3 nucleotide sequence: TGTGCCAGCAGCTTAGATCTACAGGGGGTAGAGACCCAGTACTTC.

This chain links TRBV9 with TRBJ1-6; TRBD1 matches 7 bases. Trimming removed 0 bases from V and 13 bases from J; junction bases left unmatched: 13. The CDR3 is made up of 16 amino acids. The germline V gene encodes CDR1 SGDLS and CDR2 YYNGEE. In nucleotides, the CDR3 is TGTGCCAGCAGCGTAGATGACGGGGGACAGCGATCCCCCCTCCACTTT. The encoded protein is CASSVDDGGQRSPLHF.

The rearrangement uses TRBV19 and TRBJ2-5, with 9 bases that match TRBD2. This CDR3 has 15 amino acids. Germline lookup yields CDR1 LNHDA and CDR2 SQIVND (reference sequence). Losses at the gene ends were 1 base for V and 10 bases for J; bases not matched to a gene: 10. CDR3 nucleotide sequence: TGTGCCAGTAGTATAGCTAGCGGGACAAACAATGACCAGTACTTC. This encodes CASSIASGTNNDQYF.

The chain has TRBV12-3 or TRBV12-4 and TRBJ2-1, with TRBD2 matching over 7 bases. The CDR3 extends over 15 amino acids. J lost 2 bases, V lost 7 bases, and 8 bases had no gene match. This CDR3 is CASINASGAYNEQFF. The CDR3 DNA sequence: TGTGCCAGCATCAACGCTAGCGGAGCCTACAATGAGCAGTTCTTC.

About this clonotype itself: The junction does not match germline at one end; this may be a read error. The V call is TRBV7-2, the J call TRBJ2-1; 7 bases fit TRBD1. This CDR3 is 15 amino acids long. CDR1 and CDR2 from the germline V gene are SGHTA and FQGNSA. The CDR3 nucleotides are TGTGCCAGCAGCTTAGCAGGGGGCGCCTACTATGAGCACTTCTTC. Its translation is CASSLAGGAYYEHFF.